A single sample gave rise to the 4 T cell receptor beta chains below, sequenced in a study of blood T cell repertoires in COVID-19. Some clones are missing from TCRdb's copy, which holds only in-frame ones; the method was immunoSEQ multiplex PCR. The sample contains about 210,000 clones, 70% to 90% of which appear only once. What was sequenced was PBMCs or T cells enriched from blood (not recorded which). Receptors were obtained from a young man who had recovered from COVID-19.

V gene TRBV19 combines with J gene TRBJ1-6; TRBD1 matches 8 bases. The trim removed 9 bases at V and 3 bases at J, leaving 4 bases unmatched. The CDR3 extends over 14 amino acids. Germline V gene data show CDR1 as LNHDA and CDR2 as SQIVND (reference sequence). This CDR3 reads CASLDRGYNSPLHF. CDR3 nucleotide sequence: TGTGCCAGCCTAGACAGGGGCTATAATTCACCCCTCCACTTT.

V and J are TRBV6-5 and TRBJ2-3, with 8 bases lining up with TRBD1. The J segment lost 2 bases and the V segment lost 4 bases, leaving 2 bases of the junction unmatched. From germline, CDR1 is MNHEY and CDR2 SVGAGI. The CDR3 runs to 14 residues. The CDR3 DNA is TGTGCCAGCAGTTGGGGACAGGACACAGATACGCAGTATTTT. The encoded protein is CASSWGQDTDTQYF.

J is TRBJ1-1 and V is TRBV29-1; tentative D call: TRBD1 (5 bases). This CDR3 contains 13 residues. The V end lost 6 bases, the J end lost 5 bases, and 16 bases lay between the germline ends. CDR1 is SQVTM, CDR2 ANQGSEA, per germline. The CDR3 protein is CSVPWGGRTEAFF. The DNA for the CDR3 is TGCAGCGTCCCATGGGGGGGTAGGACTGAAGCTTTCTTT. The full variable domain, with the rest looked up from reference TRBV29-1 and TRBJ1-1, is SAVISQKPSRDICQRGTSLTIQCQVDSQVTMMFWYRQQPGQSLTLIATANQGSEATYESGFVIDKFPISRPNLTFSTLTVSNMSPEDSSIYLCSVPWGGRTEAFFGQGTRLTVV.

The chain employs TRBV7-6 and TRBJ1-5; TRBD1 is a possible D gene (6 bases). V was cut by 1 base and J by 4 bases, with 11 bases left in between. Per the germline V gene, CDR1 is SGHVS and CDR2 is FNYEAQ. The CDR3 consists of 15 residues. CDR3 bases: TGTGCCAGCAGCTTAGACTTAGGACAGAATCAGCCCCAGCATTTT. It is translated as CASSLDLGQNQPQHF.